This TCR beta chain is drawn from a study of blood T cell repertoires in COVID-19. Study summary: The study drew acute and convalescent COVID-19 samples from the United States, Italy and Spain. Sources were T cells, B-cell-depleted T cells, or PBMCs; the material itself was cDNA or gDNA.

Authors' data handling: The assay estimated nucleated cells by amplifying reference gene primers. Assay: immunoSEQ multiplex PCR; the TCRdb copy retains only in-frame clones and omits some. V and J calls and clone size come straight from that table; D and trimming were deduced from the DNA. The sample carries 150,000 to 200,000 clones, about 82% recorded once. V dropped 5 bases and J dropped 4; count of bases not matched to a gene: 9. This CDR3 is 16 amino acids long. Germline V lookup: CDR1 MDHEN, CDR2 SYDVKM. This clonotype originated in a woman aged 30 to 39 with acute or convalescent COVID-19. The chain combines TRBV28 with TRBJ1-5, with 9 nucleotides matching TRBD1. Sequencing input: peripheral blood. CDR3 in amino acids: CASSPTHRGPNQPQHF. The CDR3 DNA reads as TGTGCCAGCAGTCCAACGCACAGGGGGCCTAATCAGCCCCAGCATTTT.